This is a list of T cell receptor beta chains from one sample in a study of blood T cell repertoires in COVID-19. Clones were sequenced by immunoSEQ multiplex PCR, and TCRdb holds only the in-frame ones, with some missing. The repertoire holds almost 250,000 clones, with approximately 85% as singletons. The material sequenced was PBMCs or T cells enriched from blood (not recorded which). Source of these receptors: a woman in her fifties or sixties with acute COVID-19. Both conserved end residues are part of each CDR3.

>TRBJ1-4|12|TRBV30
CAWRGGGEKLFF
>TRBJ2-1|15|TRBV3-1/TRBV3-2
CASSPWTSGYNEQFF
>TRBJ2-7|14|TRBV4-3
CASSQMDRGLEGNF
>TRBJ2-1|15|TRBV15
CATSREVAGGNEQFF
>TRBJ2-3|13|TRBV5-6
CASSFSSTDTQYF
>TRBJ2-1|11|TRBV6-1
CASSELLEQFF
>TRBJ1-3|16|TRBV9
CASRLGEGADGNTIYF
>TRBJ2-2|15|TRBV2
CAVTGTGGFTGELFF
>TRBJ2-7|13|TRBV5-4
CASSLKGSYEQYF
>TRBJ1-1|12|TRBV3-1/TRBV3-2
CASSQVNGGAFF
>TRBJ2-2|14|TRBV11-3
CASSQGQLPGELFF
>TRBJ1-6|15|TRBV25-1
CASSDRTGVTSPLHF
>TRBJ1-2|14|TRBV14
CASSPGTANYGYTF
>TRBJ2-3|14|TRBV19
CASRYSGRTDTQYF
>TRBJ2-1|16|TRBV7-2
CASEPRYRRGYNEQFF
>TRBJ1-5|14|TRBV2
CASSEGSGNQPQHF
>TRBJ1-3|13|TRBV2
CASTTGPGNTIYF
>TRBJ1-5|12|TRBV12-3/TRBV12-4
CASSRSGQPQHF
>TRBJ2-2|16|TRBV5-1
CASSLGQGRDTGELFF
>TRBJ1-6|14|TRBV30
CAWSVAGQNSPLHF
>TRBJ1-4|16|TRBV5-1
CASRPGGPTLSEKLFF
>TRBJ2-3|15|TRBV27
CASSLEGLSTDTQYF
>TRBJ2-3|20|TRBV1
CTSSQDPTVAGGSRGDTQYF
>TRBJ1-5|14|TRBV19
CASSIKEGYQPQHF
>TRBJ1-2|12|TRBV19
CASSGDRSGYTF
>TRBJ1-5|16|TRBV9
CASSVDGSGSNQPQHF
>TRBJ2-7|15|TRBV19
CASKVGHSGSYEQYF
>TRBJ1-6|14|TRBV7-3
CASSLGQDGSPLHF
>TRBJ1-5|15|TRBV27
CASSLSNLLNQPQHF
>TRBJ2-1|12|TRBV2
CASSDTGDEQFF
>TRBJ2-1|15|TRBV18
CASSPPAKGINEQFF
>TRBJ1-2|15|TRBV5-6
CASSLMTGTLYGYTF
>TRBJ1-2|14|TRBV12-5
CASGSYGTGDGYTF
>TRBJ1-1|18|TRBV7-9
CASSPVVQGRGMNTEAFF
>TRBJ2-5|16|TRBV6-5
CASSYSGAGIIETQYF
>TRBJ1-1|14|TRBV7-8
CASSPLDRELEAFF
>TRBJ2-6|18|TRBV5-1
CASSQDRGIGSGANVLTF